This T cell receptor (beta chain) was captured by sequencing in a study of CD8 T cells in ankylosing spondylitis. Overall study findings and caveats: Reportedly, significant enrichment of disease-linked clones occurred in matched ankylosing spondylitis synovial fluid.

Turning to this clonotype: Its antigen is undetermined.

The CDR3 runs to 13 residues. Trimming took off 3 bases at V and 12 bases at J, with 15 bases between the two ends. The germline gives CDR1 SGHAT, CDR2 FQNNGV. TCRdb re-analysed the 5' RACE reads in MiXCR, keeping a single row per CDR3 protein. The data contain 250,000 to 350,000 distinct CDR3 sequences, 20% to 25% of them singletons. Sequencing was done on a sample of blood, either unsorted or a sorted T cell fraction (not recorded which). This receptor was obtained from a female donor with ankylosing spondylitis or in good health (not recorded which). V gene TRBV11-2 combines with J gene TRBJ2-1; D unresolved. As DNA, the CDR3 is TGTGCCAGCAGCTTGGTGGACCTCTCTTCGCAGTTCTTC. It codes for CASSLVDLSSQFF.